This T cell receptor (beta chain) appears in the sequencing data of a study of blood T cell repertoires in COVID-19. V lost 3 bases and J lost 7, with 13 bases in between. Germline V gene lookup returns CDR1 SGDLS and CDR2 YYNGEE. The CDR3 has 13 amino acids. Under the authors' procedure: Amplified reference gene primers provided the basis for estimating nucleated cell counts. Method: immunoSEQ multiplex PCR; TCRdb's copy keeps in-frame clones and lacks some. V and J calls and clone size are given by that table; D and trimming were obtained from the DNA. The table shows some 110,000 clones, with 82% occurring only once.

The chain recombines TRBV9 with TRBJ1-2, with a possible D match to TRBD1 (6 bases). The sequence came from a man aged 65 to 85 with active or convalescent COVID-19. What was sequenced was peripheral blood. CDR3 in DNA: TGTGCCAGCAGCGGGGAACAGGGCTCTGGCTACACCTTC. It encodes CASSGEQGSGYTF.